This TCR beta chain is from a study of CD4 T cells in relation to SARS-CoV-2 and coronaviruses. Clones were read by immunoSEQ multiplex PCR, and TCRdb kept only the in-frame ones, dropping some. The table shows roughly 18,000 clones, with about 78% occurring only once. The CDR3 is 13 residues long. Germline CDR1 SGHKS, CDR2 YYEKEE (reference sequence). V was clipped by 4 bases and J by 5 bases, with 10 bases between them. Before the COVID-19 pandemic, during about 2011-2019, CD4+ T cells were taken from unexposed donors. CD4+ T cells were isolated from the cells after roughly 11 days of culture. Notes on this clone: Antigen specificity is unknown.

Sequenced material: CD4+ T cells from PBMCs, cultured in vitro. This sequence joins TRBV5-5 and TRBJ1-5; D ambiguous. The receptor's source is a human donor in good health. This CDR3 is CASSGDGDQPQHF. For the CDR3, the DNA is TGTGCCAGCAGCGGGGATGGCGATCAGCCCCAGCATTTT.